Listed below are T cell receptor beta chains from one sample, sequenced in a study of CD8 T cells in ankylosing spondylitis. TCRdb analysed the 5' RACE reads with MiXCR anew, one entry per CDR3 protein. This repertoire shows about 160,000 distinct CDR3 sequences, under 55% found once; its top ten account for approximately 16%. The sequenced material came from synovial fluid, either unsorted or a sorted T cell fraction (not recorded which). These receptors came from a male donor with ankylosing spondylitis. CDR3s include the opening cysteine and the closing phenylalanine or tryptophan. A D gene is named only where the DNA matches it firmly. Clone size, where shown, is once, few, many, or a class for clones that have expanded.

>few|TRBJ2-1|-|TRBV11-2
TGTGCCAGCAGCTTAGATCTGGGGTCAGGGGCGGTGTATGAGCAGTTCTTC
CASSLDLGSGAVYEQFF
>-|TRBJ1-1|-|TRBV6-1
TGTGCCAGCAGTGAAGGAGGAGGGGGGGATGAAGCTTTCTTT
CASSEGGGGDEAFF
>-|TRBJ2-1|-|TRBV10-2
TGCGCCAGCAGTGAATCACCTTGGCAGTTCTTC
CASSESPWQFF
>-|TRBJ1-4|-|TRBV20-1
TGCAGTGCCAAAGTGGGGGCAAAACTGTTTTTT
CSAKVGAKLFF
>few|TRBJ1-1|-|TRBV6-1
TGTGCCAGCAGCGAAGAGGGGTTCTTGGCTTTCTTT
CASSEEGFLAFF
>-|TRBJ2-5|TRBD2|TRBV12-3/TRBV12-4
TGTGCCAGCAGTACGGGACTAGCGGGAGTTCTCCCAGAGACCCAGTACTTC
CASSTGLAGVLPETQYF
>once|TRBJ2-1|-|TRBV6-2/TRBV6-3
TGTGCCAGCAGAGGGCCAGTCTGTCACAATGAGCAGTTCTTC
CASRGPVCHNEQFF
>-|TRBJ2-7|-|TRBV10-3
TGTGCCATCAGTGAAAGGATCGGGAGAGAGAACGAGCAGTACTTC
CAISERIGRENEQYF
>-|TRBJ2-7|-|TRBV20-1
TGCAGTGCTAGAGTGAGGACGAGTTACGAGCAGTACTTC
CSARVRTSYEQYF
>-|TRBJ1-4|TRBD1|TRBV7-9
TGTGCCAGCAGCACCAGGGGGCTGGCAACTAATGAAAAACTGTTTTTT
CASSTRGLATNEKLFF
>-|TRBJ2-3|-|TRBV7-9
TGTGCCAGCAGCTTATTTGGAGGCGCAGATACGCAGTATTTT
CASSLFGGADTQYF
>-|TRBJ2-1|TRBD2|TRBV12-3/TRBV12-4
TGTGCCAGCACCGGACTAGCGCCCTTCAATGAGCAGTTCTTC
CASTGLAPFNEQFF
>-|TRBJ1-2|-|TRBV4-1
TGCGCCAGCAGTTGGGACGGACAGTCTTGGGGCTACACCTTC
CASSWDGQSWGYTF
>-|TRBJ2-1|-|TRBV28
TGTGCCAGCAGTTCGATCCTAATGACAGCGTACAATGAGCAGTTCTTC
CASSSILMTAYNEQFF
>-|TRBJ2-7|-|TRBV7-9
TGTGCCGGGGGAAGAGGGTCCGACGAGCAGTACTTC
CAGGRGSDEQYF
>many|TRBJ1-5|-|TRBV10-3
TGTGCCATCAGTGACCTTCAGGGCCCTGGACAGCCCCAGCATTTT
CAISDLQGPGQPQHF
>-|TRBJ1-1|-|TRBV5-1
TGCGCCAGCAGCTGGGATCACACTGAAGCTTTCTTT
CASSWDHTEAFF
>-|TRBJ2-2|-|TRBV6-2/TRBV6-3
TGTGCCAGCAGTTTCGGATCCGGGGAGCTGTTTTTT
CASSFGSGELFF
>-|TRBJ2-2|-|TRBV12-3/TRBV12-4
TGTGCCAGCAGTTCAAAGAGCTCCGGGGAGCTGTTTTTT
CASSSKSSGELFF
>few|TRBJ2-7|TRBD2|TRBV4-3
TGCGCCAGCAGCCCCAGGGGAGCGGGAGGGCCTTTCTACTCCTACGAGCAGTACTTC
CASSPRGAGGPFYSYEQYF
>once|TRBJ2-3|TRBD2|TRBV7-6
TGTGCCAGCAGCTTAGGTTCTAGCGGGAGGGCAACAGATACGCAGTATTTT
CASSLGSSGRATDTQYF
>-|TRBJ2-7|TRBD2|TRBV2
TGTGCCAGCAGTGACATTTTGGCTAGCGGAAGGAGCTCCTACGAGCAGTACTTC
CASSDILASGRSSYEQYF
>few|TRBJ2-7|-|TRBV4-1
TGCGCCAGCAGCCGGGTGGAGCGGTTCGTCGACGAGCAGTACTTC
CASSRVERFVDEQYF
>many|TRBJ2-1|TRBD1|TRBV6-2/TRBV6-3
TGTGCCACAGCACCTACAGGGGACGCTTACAATGAGCAGTTCTTC
CATAPTGDAYNEQFF
>few|TRBJ2-2|-|TRBV7-9
TGTGCCAGCAGCTCCCGCGTTCAGTTCCGCGTGACCGGGGAGCTGTTTTTT
CASSSRVQFRVTGELFF
>few|TRBJ2-2|-|TRBV12-3/TRBV12-4
TGTGCCAGCAGGACCCCAGGGATCGGGGAGCTGTTTTTT
CASRTPGIGELFF
>-|TRBJ2-1|TRBD1|TRBV27
TGTGCCAGCAGTGTCGGGACAGCAAGCCTCAATGAGCAGTTCTTC
CASSVGTASLNEQFF
>few|TRBJ2-1|-|TRBV6-1
TGTGCCAGCAGCCACGACAGGTACAATGAGCAGTTCTTC
CASSHDRYNEQFF
>-|TRBJ2-2|TRBD2|TRBV4-2
TGTGCCAGCAGCCAAGATACCAGCGGGGGAGTCGGGGAGCTGTTTTTT
CASSQDTSGGVGELFF
>-|TRBJ1-4|TRBD1|TRBV5-1
TGCGCCAGCAGCTCGGGACAGGGTTTTGAAAAACTGTTTTTT
CASSSGQGFEKLFF
>few|TRBJ2-2|-|TRBV7-9
TGTGCCAGCAGCCTAGTGCCGTGGAGGTTAAACACCGGGGAGCTGTTTTTT
CASSLVPWRLNTGELFF
>few|TRBJ2-2|-|TRBV24-1
TGTGCCACAGATGACCGGGACTCCCACCGGGAGCTGTTTTTT
CATDDRDSHRELFF
>-|TRBJ2-1|-|TRBV20-1
TGCAGTGCTAGAGATCCGGAGGGAGTGGGAAGCCAGGAGCAGTTCTTC
CSARDPEGVGSQEQFF
>many|TRBJ2-1|TRBD2|TRBV19
TGTGCCAGTAGTTACGGACTAGCGGGGGCCGCGGGTGAGCAGTTCTTC
CASSYGLAGAAGEQFF
>few|TRBJ1-1|TRBD1|TRBV5-1
TGCGCCAGCAGCCCACGGAACCGGACACAACAGGGGGCGATGAACACTGAAGCTTTCTTT
CASSPRNRTQQGAMNTEAFF
>-|TRBJ1-5|-|TRBV30
TGTGCCTGGAGTCTGGACAGACTTGGACAGCCCCAGCATTTT
CAWSLDRLGQPQHF
>-|TRBJ2-3|TRBD1|TRBV5-1
TGCGCCAGCAGCTTGGATAGGGACAGGGGATATACAGATACGCAGTATTTT
CASSLDRDRGYTDTQYF
>few|TRBJ2-1|TRBD2|TRBV11-2
TGTGCCAGCAGCTTAGAGGTTTTGTCTAGCGGGGTGTCCTACAATGAGCAGTTCTTC
CASSLEVLSSGVSYNEQFF
>-|TRBJ2-7|TRBD2|TRBV20-1
TGCAGTGCTAGAACGGGACTAGGGACCTACGAGCAGTACTTC
CSARTGLGTYEQYF
>-|TRBJ1-2|TRBD1|TRBV5-1
TGCGCCAGCAGCTGTAGGAGGGGGCGAAACTATGGCTACACCTTC
CASSCRRGRNYGYTF
>-|TRBJ2-1|-|TRBV5-6
TGTGCCAGCAGCCCTGGACAGTGGGCGTACAATGAGCAGTTCTTC
CASSPGQWAYNEQFF